This TCR beta chain was obtained from a study of beta chain features in type 1 diabetes. Expressed TCRB transcripts got sequenced, as all isolated RNA was reverse transcribed. Method: immunoSEQ multiplex PCR; TCRdb's copy keeps in-frame clones and lacks some. The sample holds approximately 170,000 clones, approximately 7.8% seen once. This clone is medium-sized within its sample. Its antigen remains unidentified. Broader study findings: Type 1 diabetes patients showed a moderate but significant shortening of TCRB CDR3s in all four CD4+ subsets. Lower insertion and higher deletion counts appeared at VDJ junctions in type 1 diabetes patients.

Researchers reported sorting CD4+ naive, central memory, regulatory and stem cell-like memory cells via CD45RO/CCR7/CD25/CD127/CD95/CD27. Per germline, CDR1 GTSNPN and CDR2 SVGIG (reference sequence). V was cut by 0 bases and J by 9 bases, with 7 bases left in between. This CDR3 has 11 residues. The sample taken for sequencing was central memory CD4+ T cells from blood. This sequence was found in a woman aged 40 to 50 with type 1 diabetes. The rearrangement uses TRBV30 and TRBJ2-3; D not resolved. In DNA form, the CDR3 reads TGTGCCTGGAGTGTACTGGGCACGCAGTATTTT. Translated: CAWSVLGTQYF. Using reference TRBV30 and TRBJ2-3 for the parts outside the CDR3, the full variable domain is SQTIHQWPATLVQPVGSPLSLECTVEGTSNPNLYWYRQAAGRGLQLLFYSVGIGQISSEVPQNLSASRPQDRQFILSSKKLLLSDSGFYLCAWSVLGTQYFGPGTRLTVL.